The clone carrying this TCR beta chain came up a few times. What it binds is unknown. The record originates from a study of PD-1 blockade in classical Hodgkin lymphoma. Study details: The patients were dosed with nivolumab 3 mg/kg, infused intravenously every 2 weeks. Study outcomes and limitations: Partial responders and progressors had significantly lower baseline TCR diversity.

Assay used: immunoSEQ multiplex PCR; TCRdb lists only in-frame clones, some missing. The data hold about 98,000 clones, with roughly 92% observed a single time. Following autologous stem cell transplantation, relapse occurred in every patient, and exposure to brentuximab vedotin varied. The length of the CDR3 is 13 residues. Trimming took 6 bases from V and 10 from J; bases not matched to a gene: 11. Germline V gives CDR1 MNHEY, CDR2 SMNVEV (reference sequence). This sample comprised peripheral blood mononuclear cells (PBMCs), obtained at baseline. The chain has TRBV27 and TRBJ1-1; TRBD1 aligns across 7 bases. The TCR comes from a human donor with classical Hodgkin lymphoma. CDR3 sequence (DNA): TGTGCCAGCAGCCCCTGGACAGGATCGCTAGCTTTCTTT. Its protein product is CASSPWTGSLAFF.